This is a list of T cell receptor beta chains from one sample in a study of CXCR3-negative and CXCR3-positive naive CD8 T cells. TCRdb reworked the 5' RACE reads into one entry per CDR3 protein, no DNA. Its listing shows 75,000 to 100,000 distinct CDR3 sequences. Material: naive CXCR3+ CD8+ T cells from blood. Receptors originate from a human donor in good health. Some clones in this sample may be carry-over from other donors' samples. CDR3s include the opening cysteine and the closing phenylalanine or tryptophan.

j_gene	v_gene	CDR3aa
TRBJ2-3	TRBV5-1	CASGGGQYTDTQYF
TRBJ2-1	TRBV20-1	CSAWTSGGSYEQFF
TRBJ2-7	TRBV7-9	CASSLGQGALYEQYF
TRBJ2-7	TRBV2	CASGDGKSSYEQYF
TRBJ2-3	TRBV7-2	CASSSGPGTDTQYF
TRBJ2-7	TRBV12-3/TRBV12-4	CASTSWGSYEQYF
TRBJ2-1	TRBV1	CTSSQDLAGKYNEQFF
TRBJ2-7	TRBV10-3	CAISEFPRTSSYEQYF
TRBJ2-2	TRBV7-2	CASSYTWTGGGTGELFF
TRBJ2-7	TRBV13	CASSSMSGGSSYEQYF
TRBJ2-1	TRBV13	CASSPRLAGDGNEQFF
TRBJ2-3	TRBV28	CASSWLSTDTQYF
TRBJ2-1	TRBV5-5	CASSLWRENNEQFF
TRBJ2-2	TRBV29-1	CSVERILRPGELFF
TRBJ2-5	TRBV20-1	CSARGLAGGWETQYF
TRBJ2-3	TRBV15	CATSKVDTQYF
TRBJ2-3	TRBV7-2	CASRSTHPRDTQYF
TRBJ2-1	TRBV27	CASMRGGGAHNEQFF
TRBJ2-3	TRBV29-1	CSLIPWTKADTQYF
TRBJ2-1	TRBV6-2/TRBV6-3	CASHPNGRDSGYNEQFF